A selection of T cell receptor beta chains follows, all from one sample in a study of blood T cell repertoires in COVID-19. Clones were sequenced by immunoSEQ multiplex PCR, and TCRdb holds only the in-frame ones, with some missing. The sample records a few hundred thousand clones, over 75% being singletons. Material: PBMCs or T cells enriched from blood (not recorded which). These receptor sequences come from a man aged 30 to 45 who had recovered from COVID-19. Each CDR3 is given with its conserved first and last residue. A D gene is named only where the DNA matches it firmly. Not every row has a clone size; where given, it reads once, few, many or a size class.

j_call clone_size v_call d_call cdr3_nt cdr3_aa
TRBJ2-3 - TRBV10-1 TRBD2 TGCGCCAGCAGCATTACCCCGGGGGGGGCCGGAACAGATACGCAGTATTTT CASSITPGGAGTDTQYF
TRBJ2-1 - TRBV5-4 TRBD2 TGTGCCAGCAGCTTAGGAGCGGGAGGGTACAATGAGCAGTTCTTC CASSLGAGGYNEQFF
TRBJ2-1 - TRBV11-3 TRBD1 TGTGCCAGCAGCTTAGTGACAGGGAGCAATGAGCAGTTCTTC CASSLVTGSNEQFF
TRBJ2-3 few TRBV9 - TGTGCCAGCAGCCCGGACTCAGATACGCAGTATTTT CASSPDSDTQYF
TRBJ1-2 - TRBV11-2 - TGTGCCAGCAGCTTATCCCGGGACACCATAAACTATGGCTACACCTTC CASSLSRDTINYGYTF
TRBJ2-7 - TRBV2 - TGTGCCAGCAGTCGGGGGATTCCCTCCTACGAGCAGTACTTC CASSRGIPSYEQYF
TRBJ1-6 - TRBV27 - TGTGCCAGCAGTTCGAGAAATTCACCCCTCCACTTT CASSSRNSPLHF
TRBJ2-2 - TRBV28 TRBD1 TGTGCCAGCAATTCCCCCGGACAGGGTAAAGCCGGGGAGCTGTTTTTT CASNSPGQGKAGELFF
TRBJ1-3 - TRBV19 - TGTGCCAGTAGGGCAAGAACGGGAGACTCTGGAAACACCATATATTTT CASRARTGDSGNTIYF
TRBJ1-1 - TRBV5-8 TRBD1 TGTGCCAGCAGCTTAGGGGGCCGGACTGAAGCTTTCTTT CASSLGGRTEAFF
TRBJ1-5 - TRBV10-3 - TGTGCCATCAGTGATAGGAGGGGCAATCAGCCCCAGCATTTT CAISDRRGNQPQHF
TRBJ2-7 few TRBV28 - TGTGCCAGCAGTCTCCCGGCTCAAAGAACTAGATCCGAGCAGTACTTC CASSLPAQRTRSEQYF
TRBJ2-1 - TRBV2 TRBD2 TGTGCCAGCTCTCGAGCCCAGCGGGGGAATGAGCAGTTCTTC CASSRAQRGNEQFF
TRBJ1-1 - TRBV5-1 - TGCGCCAGCAGCTTGGCCCCGGGAATGGACACTGAAGCTTTCTTT CASSLAPGMDTEAFF
TRBJ2-7 - TRBV5-5 - TGTGCCAGCACCCCGACGGGGTCCTACGAGCAGTACTTC CASTPTGSYEQYF
TRBJ1-1 - TRBV21-1 - TGTGCCAGCACGGCGAGGGGGCAGAACACTGAAGCTTTCTTT CASTARGQNTEAFF